One T cell receptor (beta chain) is described in this entry. Its specificity is not known. The length of the CDR3 is 12 residues. The germline CDR1 and CDR2 sequences are DFQATT and SNEGSKA (reference sequence). This specimen belongs to a study of monozygotic twins with inflammatory bowel disease. General study findings and limits: Resolution of different T cell subtypes was not achieved. Healthy co-twins showed greater TCRbeta diversity (inverse Simpson) than IBD patients.

Blood samples, whole and unsorted for T cells, yielded the isolated total RNA. Reanalyzing the 5' RACE reads, TCRdb keeps one entry per CDR3 protein, without DNA. The data include around 370,000 distinct CDR3 sequences; the top ten clones carry roughly 2.6%. The receptor was derived from a human donor with ulcerative colitis or Crohn's disease, or a healthy co-twin of an affected twin (not recorded which). The V gene is TRBV20-1, the J gene TRBJ1-1. Material for sequencing was blood. CDR3 sequence reads: CSARLFTTEAFF.